The T cell receptor (beta chain) described here comes from a study of cytomegalovirus exposure and HLA in healthy donors. Clones were read by immunoSEQ multiplex PCR, and TCRdb kept only the in-frame ones, dropping some. The table has 150,000 to 200,000 clones, 86% seen once. This clone was recorded a few times. Unmatched junction bases numbered 6, after V lost 5 bases and J lost 3 bases. CDR1 is LNHDA, CDR2 SQIVND, per germline (reference sequence). This CDR3 has 15 residues. This chain connects TRBV19 to TRBJ2-1, with TRBD2 matching over 8 bases. Sequenced: PBMCs. The TCR originated in a woman between 18 and 30 years old in good health and CMV-seronegative. CDR3 DNA sequence: TGTGCCAGTAGTTCTGGACTAGCCATCTACAATGAGCAGTTCTTC. Protein product: CASSSGLAIYNEQFF.